This record concerns one T cell receptor (beta chain) sequence. Its antigen is currently not known. Base qualities are missing; no much larger clone stands one base away. The sample comes from a study of cytomegalovirus exposure and HLA in healthy donors (dated by TCRdb to the late 2010s). At the level of the whole study: The 500 to 700 repertoires of the first cohort and the 95 to 150 validation repertoires were produced on the same platform, according to a later analysis. To predict cytomegalovirus infection status, the study brought together high-throughput TCR immunosequencing, statistical association of individual TCRs with disease status, and machine learning. The study aimed to test whether signatures of past pathogen exposure could be identified by cataloging public T cell receptors. Along with the approximately 620-subject first cohort, a separate validation cohort of around 110 different subjects was used. Overall results and qualifications from the work: The study listed 150 to 200 TCR beta chains as associated with cytomegalovirus. It was suggested by the authors that the approach could potentially be generalized to other disease states and immunological phenotypes. A later analysis found that TCRs clustered in the first cohort also tended to co-occur in the roughly 120 validation repertoires, with approximately 95% of cluster scores above 0. All 120 or so repertoires were used to score co-occurrence in the validation cohort in a later analysis, because that analysis had no HLA typing for the cohort. While some public TCRs were present in many individuals, most TCR sequences turned up only very rarely across donors. In both the original and validation cohorts, the classifier was reported to diagnose cytomegalovirus status with high specificity and sensitivity. A few of the identified cytomegalovirus-associated TCR beta chains were confirmed in vitro to be specific for cytomegalovirus antigens.

Preparation of the library involved the immunoSEQ multiplex PCR assay. As for the authors' bioinformatics: A statistical classification framework was built to diagnose cytomegalovirus status from the catalog of TCR beta chain sequences. Imported from immuneACCESS, the table was reduced by TCRdb to in-frame sequences with V and J called. These copies leave out some clones; in studies compared against another copy, an unresolved V gene accounts for under half, and the cause of the remainder is not known. D and trimming come from the DNA, and the V and J calls and clone size come from that table. This sample holds some 140,000 clones; about 83% were observed only once. Of the sample, over 1.1% is held by the ten largest clones. The donors belonged to the validation cohort of around 120 subjects, which was separate from the roughly 700-subject first cohort. The CDR3 numbers 15 residues from cysteine through phenylalanine. The entry retains the CDR3 DNA only, 45 bases that are in frame from base 1. Via the germline V gene, CDR1 is SGDLS and CDR2 YYNGEE. For this chain, trimming is 0 bases at the V end and 6 bases at the J end, and the number of junction bases without a gene match is 2.

This TCR came from a woman aged 30 to 39 in good health and CMV-seronegative. This sequence uses TRBV9 and TRBJ2-3, with 12 bases aligning to TRBD1. Material: PBMCs. The nucleotide sequence reads as follows: TGTGCCAGCAGCGTAGTAGGGACAGGGGGCGATACGCAGTATTTT. This is translated as CASSVVGTGGDTQYF.